Following are 11 T cell receptor beta chains from one sample sequenced in a study of blood T cell repertoires in COVID-19. Generated by immunoSEQ multiplex PCR, the TCRdb table keeps only in-frame clones and is missing some. There are roughly 120,000 clones in the sample; about four fifths occur only once, and more than 10% lies in the top ten. The sample taken for sequencing was peripheral blood. Receptor source: a woman aged 60-70 years with acute or convalescent COVID-19.

This clone appeared a single time. V and J are TRBV6-5 and TRBJ1-2; 10 bases match TRBD1. V lost 5 bases and J lost 6; bases outside the gene matches: 9. Germline CDR1 reads MNHEY; CDR2 reads SVGAGI. The CDR3 has 15 residues. CDR3 amino acids: CASSPRRQGADGYTF. The CDR3, as DNA: TGTGCCAGCAGTCCCCGTCGACAGGGGGCGGATGGCTACACCTTC.

V gene TRBV6-5 combines with J gene TRBJ1-3; 10 bases map to TRBD1. The V segment lost 8 bases and the J segment 3 bases; nucleotides outside the gene matches: 4. Germline-derived CDR1 and CDR2 are MNHEY and SVGAGI. The CDR3 extends over 14 amino acids. The CDR3 DNA sequence: TGTGCCAGCGGGGACAGGGGCGGTGGAAACACCATATATTTT. Translation: CASGDRGGGNTIYF.

The V gene is TRBV7-3, the J gene TRBJ1-1, with TRBD1 matching 7 bases. In germline, CDR1 is SGHTA, CDR2 FQGTGA. This CDR3 comprises 17 residues. With 5 bases clipped from V and 7 bases from J, the junction kept 19 bases outside the gene matches. CDR3 protein: CASSPGGRHPANGEAFF. CDR3 DNA: TGTGCCAGCAGCCCAGGGGGAAGACATCCTGCGAACGGTGAAGCTTTCTTT.

The chain links TRBV9 to TRBJ1-4; 7 nucleotides match TRBD1. Losses at the gene ends were 3 bases for V and 8 bases for J; bases not matched to a gene: 13. Germline V gene lookup returns CDR1 SGDLS and CDR2 YYNGEE. This CDR3 spans 16 amino acids. The CDR3 loop reads CASSAGQVPLPEKLFF. CDR3 in DNA: TGTGCCAGCAGCGCCGGACAGGTGCCCCTGCCAGAAAAACTGTTTTTT.

The rearrangement uses TRBV6-4 and TRBJ1-1; 10 nucleotides align to TRBD1. Germline CDR1 reads MRHNA; CDR2 reads SNTAGT. The J segment lost 5 bases and the V segment lost 2 bases, leaving 5 bases of the junction unmatched. There are 15 residues in the CDR3. The CDR3 spells CASSDGGGQGTEAFF. For the CDR3, the DNA is TGTGCCAGCAGTGACGGAGGGGGACAGGGGACTGAAGCTTTCTTT.

The chain uses TRBV21-1 and TRBJ2-1; the table's TRBD1 call for D was not verified on the DNA. TRBV21-1 is classified as a pseudogene. This CDR3 comprises 16 residues. The CDR3 DNA is TGTGCCAGCAGGAGGGGCCCACAGGGGTCCAGGAATGAGCAGTTCTTC. This codes for CASRRGPQGSRNEQFF.

The table lists this clone with a few counts. The rearrangement links TRBV2 to TRBJ1-2; the match to TRBD1 covers 10 bases. The trim removed 6 bases at V and 9 bases at J, leaving 7 bases unmatched. The CDR3 runs 13 residues. Germline CDR1 reads SNHLY; CDR2 reads FYNNEI. In DNA form, the CDR3 reads TGTGCCAGCAGGAAGGGGACAGGGGAAAGCTACACCTTC. Protein sequence: CASRKGTGESYTF. Using reference TRBV2 and TRBJ1-2 for the parts outside the CDR3, the full variable domain is EPEVTQTPSHQVTQMGQEVILRCVPISNHLYFYWYRQILGQKVEFLVSFYNNEISEKSEIFDDQFSVERPDGSNFTLKIRSTKLEDSAMYFCASRKGTGESYTFGSGTRLTVV.

J is TRBJ2-2 and V is TRBV11-3; TRBD1 aligns across 8 bases. The CDR3 sequence is 16 residues long. Per germline, CDR1 SGHNT and CDR2 YENEEA. V was pared by 4 bases and J by 5 bases, with 9 bases of the junction left unmatched. DNA of the CDR3: TGTGCCAGCAGCTGGGGCAGGGGGCGTCAGACCGGGGAGCTGTTTTTT. Its translation: CASSWGRGRQTGELFF.

This chain links TRBV5-1 with TRBJ2-2; 10 bases align to TRBD2. Looked up from germline, CDR1 is SGHRS and CDR2 is YFSETQ. J lost 1 base, V lost 2 bases, and 5 bases had no gene match. This CDR3 is built from 17 residues. CDR3 sequence (DNA): TGCGCCAGCAGCTTTACCAGGACTAGCGGGAACACCGGGGAGCTGTTTTTT. This gives the protein CASSFTRTSGNTGELFF.

This clone was observed a few times. The chain combines TRBV19 with TRBJ1-1; D remains unclear. This CDR3 has 13 amino acids. CDR1 is LNHDA, CDR2 SQIVND, per germline (reference sequence). The germline V and J ends were trimmed by 9 bases and 4 bases, with 15 bases remaining between them. The CDR3 DNA is TGTGCCAGCCGACCTCCGGAGGCCACTGAAGCTTTCTTT. It specifies CASRPPEATEAFF.

This clone was observed once. The chain employs TRBV4-2 and TRBJ1-2; D is possibly TRBD1 (6 bases). The V and J ends lost 4 bases and 6 bases respectively, with 15 bases between them. CDR1 and CDR2 from the germline V gene are LGHNA and YNFKEQ. This CDR3 is built from 14 residues. The CDR3 region is CASSPSGGGNGYTF. In DNA form, the CDR3 reads TGTGCCAGCAGCCCTTCGGGAGGGGGAAATGGCTACACCTTC.